This is a list of T cell receptor beta chains from one sample in a study of cytomegalovirus exposure and HLA in healthy donors. Profiled with immunoSEQ multiplex PCR; TCRdb holds only in-frame clones, not every one. The repertoire consists of around 140,000 clones, with 80% occurring once and the leading ten covering roughly 2.8%. The sample was PBMCs. The origin of the receptors is a woman aged 25-40 years in good health and CMV-seronegative. Both conserved end residues are part of each CDR3. The D gene is left open where the match is weak. The size field is filled for only some rows; it gives once, few, many or a size class.

d_call: NA; clone_size: NA; j_call: TRBJ2-5; v_call: TRBV30; cdr3_aa: CAWGIQGEETQYF; cdr3_nt: TGTGCCTGGGGCATACAGGGCGAGGAGACCCAGTACTTC
d_call: NA; clone_size: NA; j_call: TRBJ1-4; v_call: TRBV19; cdr3_aa: CASSSWTDGNEKLFF; cdr3_nt: TGTGCCAGTAGTTCATGGACAGACGGCAATGAAAAACTGTTTTTT
d_call: TRBD2; clone_size: NA; j_call: TRBJ2-1; v_call: TRBV7-9; cdr3_aa: CASSPVRLAGYNEQFF; cdr3_nt: TGTGCCAGCAGCCCCGTGAGGCTAGCGGGGTACAATGAGCAGTTCTTC
d_call: TRBD1; clone_size: once; j_call: TRBJ1-1; v_call: TRBV19; cdr3_aa: CASTVRQGTEAFF; cdr3_nt: TGTGCCAGTACAGTCAGACAGGGCACTGAAGCTTTCTTT
d_call: NA; clone_size: NA; j_call: TRBJ1-6; v_call: TRBV11-1; cdr3_aa: CASSSGTSYNSPLHF; cdr3_nt: TGTGCCAGCAGCTCCGGGACATCCTATAATTCACCCCTCCACTTT
d_call: TRBD1; clone_size: few; j_call: TRBJ2-1; v_call: TRBV6-1; cdr3_aa: CASDRDRGGNEQFF; cdr3_nt: TGTGCCAGCGACCGGGACAGGGGTGGCAATGAGCAGTTCTTC
d_call: NA; clone_size: NA; j_call: TRBJ1-1; v_call: TRBV6-6; cdr3_aa: CASSLVNTEAFF; cdr3_nt: TGTGCCAGCAGCCTCGTGAACACTGAAGCTTTCTTT
d_call: NA; clone_size: NA; j_call: TRBJ1-3; v_call: TRBV2; cdr3_aa: CASRLSGNTIYF; cdr3_nt: TGTGCCAGCAGGTTATCTGGAAACACCATATATTTT
d_call: NA; clone_size: once; j_call: TRBJ2-1; v_call: TRBV4-1; cdr3_aa: CASSQDRPTYNEQFF; cdr3_nt: TGCGCCAGCAGCCAAGACAGGCCGACCTACAATGAGCAGTTCTTC
d_call: TRBD2; clone_size: NA; j_call: TRBJ2-1; v_call: TRBV19; cdr3_aa: CASTRTSGITNEQFF; cdr3_nt: TGTGCCAGTACTCGAACTAGCGGGATTACCAATGAGCAGTTCTTC
d_call: NA; clone_size: NA; j_call: TRBJ2-7; v_call: TRBV27; cdr3_aa: CASSFGAGYEQYF; cdr3_nt: TGTGCCAGCAGTTTTGGGGCGGGGTACGAGCAGTACTTC
d_call: NA; clone_size: NA; j_call: TRBJ2-2; v_call: TRBV5-4; cdr3_aa: CASSEGYTGELFF; cdr3_nt: TGTGCCAGCAGCGAGGGATACACCGGGGAGCTGTTTTTT
d_call: TRBD2; clone_size: once; j_call: TRBJ2-1; v_call: TRBV5-1; cdr3_aa: CASSYGTSGNLGDEQFF; cdr3_nt: TGCGCCAGCAGTTATGGGACTAGCGGCAACTTGGGCGATGAGCAGTTCTTC
d_call: NA; clone_size: NA; j_call: TRBJ2-5; v_call: TRBV6-1; cdr3_aa: CASTRPGGFGETQYF; cdr3_nt: TGTGCCAGCACCCGACCAGGCGGGTTTGGGGAGACCCAGTACTTC
d_call: TRBD2; clone_size: NA; j_call: TRBJ2-7; v_call: TRBV29-1; cdr3_aa: CSVDPTSGGHQYF; cdr3_nt: TGCAGCGTTGATCCGACTAGCGGGGGGCACCAGTACTTC
d_call: TRBD1; clone_size: NA; j_call: TRBJ1-2; v_call: TRBV7-2; cdr3_aa: CASSSDRLRDGYTF; cdr3_nt: TGTGCCAGCAGCTCGGACAGGTTACGGGATGGCTACACCTTC
d_call: TRBD2; clone_size: NA; j_call: TRBJ2-3; v_call: TRBV9; cdr3_aa: CASSVEEVAGPKDTQYF; cdr3_nt: TGTGCCAGCAGCGTAGAGGAGGTAGCGGGGCCCAAGGATACGCAGTATTTT
d_call: NA; clone_size: once; j_call: TRBJ1-2; v_call: TRBV19; cdr3_aa: CASKTAPREGPGLYGYTF; cdr3_nt: TGTGCCAGCAAAACGGCGCCTCGGGAGGGACCCGGCCTCTATGGCTACACCTTC
d_call: TRBD1; clone_size: NA; j_call: TRBJ2-1; v_call: TRBV18; cdr3_aa: CASSPGQGATNEQFF; cdr3_nt: TGTGCCAGCTCACCAGGACAGGGGGCTACGAATGAGCAGTTCTTC
d_call: NA; clone_size: NA; j_call: TRBJ2-7; v_call: TRBV9; cdr3_aa: CASSVGAGSYEQYF; cdr3_nt: TGTGCCAGCAGCGTAGGAGCTGGCTCCTACGAGCAGTACTTC
d_call: TRBD1; clone_size: NA; j_call: TRBJ1-1; v_call: TRBV6-1; cdr3_aa: CASSLGQRTEAFF; cdr3_nt: TGTGCCAGCAGTTTGGGACAGCGCACTGAAGCTTTCTTT
d_call: NA; clone_size: NA; j_call: TRBJ2-1; v_call: TRBV19; cdr3_aa: CASSMGGGAGNEQFF; cdr3_nt: TGTGCCAGTAGTATGGGAGGGGGAGCTGGGAATGAGCAGTTCTTC
d_call: TRBD1; clone_size: once; j_call: TRBJ2-1; v_call: TRBV6-5; cdr3_aa: CASSQTGPNNEQFF; cdr3_nt: TGTGCCAGCAGCCAGACAGGGCCCAACAATGAGCAGTTCTTC
d_call: TRBD1; clone_size: NA; j_call: TRBJ1-1; v_call: TRBV2; cdr3_aa: CASSETWTGGTEAFF; cdr3_nt: TGTGCCAGCAGTGAAACCTGGACAGGGGGCACTGAAGCTTTCTTT
d_call: TRBD1; clone_size: few; j_call: TRBJ1-4; v_call: TRBV7-6; cdr3_aa: CASSFWGQGDGKLFF; cdr3_nt: TGTGCCAGCAGCTTTTGGGGACAGGGGGATGGGAAACTGTTTTTT
d_call: TRBD2; clone_size: NA; j_call: TRBJ2-5; v_call: TRBV18; cdr3_aa: CASSLRPSGGRETQYF; cdr3_nt: TGTGCCAGCTCACTCCGCCCTAGCGGGGGCCGGGAGACCCAGTACTTC
d_call: TRBD2; clone_size: NA; j_call: TRBJ2-6; v_call: TRBV5-1; cdr3_aa: CASSEGLAGASGANVLTF; cdr3_nt: TGCGCCAGCAGCGAGGGACTAGCGGGTGCCTCTGGGGCCAACGTCCTGACTTTC
d_call: TRBD1; clone_size: NA; j_call: TRBJ2-1; v_call: TRBV7-2; cdr3_aa: CASSLEGQVGNEQFF; cdr3_nt: TGTGCCAGCAGCTTAGAAGGACAGGTGGGCAATGAGCAGTTCTTC
d_call: NA; clone_size: NA; j_call: TRBJ2-2; v_call: TRBV18; cdr3_aa: CASSPFTPTGELFF; cdr3_nt: TGTGCCAGCTCACCATTTACTCCCACCGGGGAGCTGTTTTTT
d_call: TRBD2; clone_size: NA; j_call: TRBJ2-1; v_call: TRBV7-3; cdr3_aa: CASSPSSGSYNEQFF; cdr3_nt: TGTGCCAGCAGCCCAAGTAGCGGGTCCTACAATGAGCAGTTCTTC
d_call: TRBD1; clone_size: NA; j_call: TRBJ1-5; v_call: TRBV18; cdr3_aa: CASSPVTGEGQPQHF; cdr3_nt: TGTGCCAGCTCACCAGTGACAGGGGAGGGTCAGCCCCAGCATTTT
d_call: NA; clone_size: NA; j_call: TRBJ1-5; v_call: TRBV27; cdr3_aa: CASSLSRSQPQHF; cdr3_nt: TGTGCCAGCAGTTTAAGTCGGAGTCAGCCCCAGCATTTT
d_call: TRBD2; clone_size: NA; j_call: TRBJ2-3; v_call: TRBV5-1; cdr3_aa: CASSFSRLAGADTQYF; cdr3_nt: TGCGCCAGCAGCTTCTCTAGGCTAGCGGGAGCCGATACGCAGTATTTT
d_call: NA; clone_size: few; j_call: TRBJ1-1; v_call: TRBV30; cdr3_aa: CAWGRGGIFSTEAFF; cdr3_nt: TGTGCCTGGGGACGGGGGGGAATATTTTCCACTGAAGCTTTCTTT
d_call: NA; clone_size: NA; j_call: TRBJ2-3; v_call: TRBV11-2; cdr3_aa: CASSLEVVGEDTQYF; cdr3_nt: TGTGCCAGCAGCTTAGAAGTGGTTGGGGAGGATACGCAGTATTTT
d_call: TRBD1; clone_size: NA; j_call: TRBJ1-4; v_call: TRBV6-1; cdr3_aa: CASSGPRTGESPNEKLFF; cdr3_nt: TGTGCCAGCAGTGGACCTCGGACAGGGGAGTCACCTAATGAAAAACTGTTTTTT
d_call: TRBD1; clone_size: NA; j_call: TRBJ1-2; v_call: TRBV5-1; cdr3_aa: CASSLRPGQGGDYGYTF; cdr3_nt: TGCGCCAGCAGCCTGCGACCGGGACAGGGAGGGGACTATGGCTACACCTTC
d_call: NA; clone_size: NA; j_call: TRBJ1-3; v_call: TRBV30; cdr3_aa: CAWKGGPGNTIYF; cdr3_nt: TGTGCCTGGAAGGGAGGGCCTGGAAACACCATATATTTT
d_call: NA; clone_size: NA; j_call: TRBJ1-1; v_call: TRBV27; cdr3_aa: CASSERGARDTEAFF; cdr3_nt: TGTGCCAGCAGCGAGCGGGGGGCCAGGGACACTGAAGCTTTCTTT
d_call: TRBD2; clone_size: NA; j_call: TRBJ2-2; v_call: TRBV11-2; cdr3_aa: CASSLVGLALGTGELFF; cdr3_nt: TGTGCCAGCAGCTTAGTGGGACTAGCCCTAGGTACCGGGGAGCTGTTTTTT
d_call: NA; clone_size: once; j_call: TRBJ2-7; v_call: TRBV4-2; cdr3_aa: CASSHLQVSSYEQYF; cdr3_nt: TGTGCCAGCAGCCACCTCCAGGTGAGCTCCTACGAGCAGTACTTC
d_call: TRBD1; clone_size: few; j_call: TRBJ1-2; v_call: TRBV5-6; cdr3_aa: CASSTPSGTGGAYGYTF; cdr3_nt: TGTGCCAGCAGCACCCCTTCCGGGACAGGGGGCGCCTATGGCTACACCTTC
d_call: TRBD1; clone_size: once; j_call: TRBJ2-5; v_call: TRBV19; cdr3_aa: CASSQPGQGKQTQYF; cdr3_nt: TGTGCCAGTAGTCAGCCGGGACAGGGGAAGCAGACCCAGTACTTC
d_call: TRBD1; clone_size: NA; j_call: TRBJ1-4; v_call: TRBV4-3; cdr3_aa: CASSQDQHRGLNEKLFF; cdr3_nt: TGCGCCAGCAGCCAAGATCAACACAGGGGGCTAAATGAAAAACTGTTTTTT
d_call: TRBD1; clone_size: NA; j_call: TRBJ2-1; v_call: TRBV7-2; cdr3_aa: CASSLGFIQGKFF; cdr3_nt: TGTGCCAGCAGCTTAGGTTTTATACAGGGGAAGTTCTTC
d_call: TRBD1; clone_size: few; j_call: TRBJ1-4; v_call: TRBV5-6; cdr3_aa: CASSLAGTGREKLFF; cdr3_nt: TGTGCCAGCAGCTTGGCGGGGACAGGGAGGGAAAAACTGTTTTTT
d_call: TRBD1; clone_size: NA; j_call: TRBJ1-1; v_call: TRBV5-1; cdr3_aa: CASSQTGSGTEAFF; cdr3_nt: TGCGCCAGCAGCCAGACAGGGTCGGGCACTGAAGCTTTCTTT
d_call: NA; clone_size: NA; j_call: TRBJ1-1; v_call: TRBV27; cdr3_aa: CASSYVGGTEAFF; cdr3_nt: TGTGCCAGCAGTTATGTAGGAGGCACTGAAGCTTTCTTT